A single sample gave rise to the 20 T cell receptor beta chains below, sequenced in a study of cytomegalovirus exposure and HLA in healthy donors. Primers included in the PCR were 60 Vbeta and 13 Jbeta primers. Produced via immunoSEQ multiplex PCR; TCRdb's table is partial and in-frame only. The sample's table shows about 160,000 clones. The sample taken for sequencing was PBMCs. All receptors derive from a man aged 25 to 40 in good health and CMV-seronegative.

V usage is TRBV10-3 and J usage is TRBJ2-5, with D hard to call. The CDR3 totals 14 residues. V lost 0 bases to trimming and J lost 0 bases, with 5 bases between them. Per germline, CDR1 ENHRY and CDR2 SYGVKD. CDR3 sequence reads: CAISESDYQETQYF. DNA of the CDR3: TGTGCCATCAGTGAGTCTGACTACCAAGAGACCCAGTACTTC.

V and J are TRBV5-6 and TRBJ2-5; maybe TRBD2 (6 bases). The J call may be wrong; the DNA end is better matched by TRBJ2-7. Germline CDR1 and CDR2: SGHDT and YYEEEE. The CDR3 totals 15 residues. CDR3 in amino acids: CASSLLAGNRYEQYF. Here the CDR3 DNA reads TGTGCCAGCAGCTTGCTCGCGGGAAATCGGTACGAGCAGTACTTC.

The chain uses TRBV9 and TRBJ2-7; 10 nucleotides agree with TRBD2. V lost 3 bases and J lost 6; bases outside the gene matches: 9. The CDR3 has 15 amino acids. Germline V gives CDR1 SGDLS, CDR2 YYNGEE. The CDR3 reads CASSEGGTSVSEQYF. The CDR3 DNA reads as TGTGCCAGCAGCGAGGGGGGGACTAGCGTGAGCGAGCAGTACTTC. Supplemented by reference TRBV9 and TRBJ2-7, the full variable domain reads DSGVTQTPKHLITATGQRVTLRCSPRSGDLSVYWYQQSLDQGLQFLIQYYNGEERAKGNILERFSAQQFPDLHSELNLSSLELGDSALYFCASSEGGTSVSEQYFGPGTRLTVT.

V usage is TRBV6-5 and J usage is TRBJ2-2; 10 bases fit TRBD2. Looked up from germline, CDR1 is MNHEY and CDR2 is SVGAGI. Germline trimming cut 0 bases from V and 7 bases from J; bases unmatched to any gene: 5. The length of the CDR3 is 16 residues. CDR3 region: CASSYSRIAGGGELFF. CDR3 nucleotides: TGTGCCAGCAGTTACTCGAGGATAGCGGGGGGCGGGGAGCTGTTTTTT.

The chain employs TRBV6-1 and TRBJ2-3, with 8 bases that match TRBD1. The CDR3 is made up of 16 amino acids. Germline V gives CDR1 MNHNS, CDR2 SASEGT. J lost 0 bases, V lost 3 bases, and 5 bases had no gene match. The CDR3 nucleotides are TGTGCCAGCAGTGATAGACAGGGGTCCAGCACAGATACGCAGTATTTT. Translation: CASSDRQGSSTDTQYF.

V gene TRBV5-6 combines with J gene TRBJ1-2, with 8 bases aligning to TRBD1. CDR3 size: 14 residues. V lost 6 bases, J lost 8 bases, and 12 bases stayed unmatched. The germline V gene has CDR1 SGHDT and CDR2 YYEEEE. The CDR3 nucleotides are TGTGCCAGCATCCCGTGGCAGGGGGCGGGAGGCTACACCTTC. Encoded protein: CASIPWQGAGGYTF.

CDR3 sequence (DNA): TGTGCCAGCAGCTTATCGGTTTACAATGAGCAGTTCTTC. The encoded protein is CASSLSVYNEQFF. The chain couples TRBV7-6 to TRBJ2-1; D not certain. The CDR3 totals 13 residues. Germline CDR1 is SGHVS and CDR2 is FNYEAQ. V lost 2 bases and J lost 4, with 6 bases in between.

A word on this clone: Germline is not matched at one junction end, which may reflect a read error. This rearrangement joins TRBV7-2 to TRBJ1-5; perhaps TRBD1 as D (5 bases). From germline, CDR1 is SGHTA and CDR2 FQGNSA. The CDR3 loop spans 16 amino acids. Here the CDR3 DNA reads TGTGCCAACAGCTGGGGCCCTCAAACTAGCAATCAGCCCCAGCATTTT. Its translation is CANSWGPQTSNQPQHF.

The chain combines TRBV18 with TRBJ1-3; 10 nucleotides agree with TRBD1. There are 15 residues in the CDR3. Unmatched junction bases numbered 1, after V lost 3 bases and J lost 2 bases. Per the germline V gene, CDR1 is KGHSH and CDR2 is LQKENI. CDR3 sequence: CASSPGTGAGNTIYF. The CDR3 DNA sequence: TGTGCCAGCTCACCTGGGACAGGGGCTGGAAACACCATATATTTT.

The chain links TRBV29-1 to TRBJ1-4, with TRBD1 as a possible D gene (6 bases). The CDR3 spans 16 residues. Germline V gives CDR1 SQVTM, CDR2 ANQGSEA. V lost 0 bases and J lost 10, with 21 bases in between. Here the CDR3 DNA reads TGCAGCGTTGAAGATCGGCAGGGGCCCCCATGGGGAAAACTGTTTTTT. It is translated as CSVEDRQGPPWGKLFF. The entire variable domain, with the rest obtained from reference TRBV29-1 and TRBJ1-4, is as follows: SAVISQKPSRDICQRGTSLTIQCQVDSQVTMMFWYRQQPGQSLTLIATANQGSEATYESGFVIDKFPISRPNLTFSTLTVSNMSPEDSSIYLCSVEDRQGPPWGKLFFGSGTQLSVL.

The chain combines TRBV6-1 with TRBJ2-1; D is unresolved. V was pared by 8 bases and J by 8 bases, with 19 bases between. The CDR3 loop spans 14 amino acids. CDR1 is MNHNS, CDR2 SASEGT, per germline. The CDR3, as DNA: TGTGCCAGCCTTGAAGACGAAAGTCGGGATGAGCAGTTCTTC. It yields the protein CASLEDESRDEQFF.

The chain has TRBV6-5 and TRBJ2-7, with D uncertain. Trimming shortened V by 0 bases and J by 3 bases, and 9 bases separated the two germline ends. CDR3 length: 14 residues. The V gene's germline CDR1 is MNHEY and CDR2 SVGAGI. This CDR3 is CASSYSHNVYEQYF. For the CDR3, the DNA is TGTGCCAGCAGTTACTCGCACAACGTCTACGAGCAGTACTTC.

This chain joins TRBV11-3 and TRBJ2-5; D unresolved. This CDR3 spans 14 amino acids. Trimming stripped 1 base from V and 2 bases from J, with 8 bases between. The germline CDR1 and CDR2 sequences are SGHNT and YENEEA. The CDR3 coding sequence is TGTGCCAGCAGCTTAGGTGCGGCTCAAGAGACCCAGTACTTC. The encoded protein is CASSLGAAQETQYF. Complete variable domain (other parts from reference TRBV11-3 and TRBJ2-5): EAGVVQSPRYKIIEKKQPVAFWCNPISGHNTLYWYLQNLGQGPELLIRYENEEAVDDSQLPKDRFSAERLKGVDSTLKIQPAELGDSAVYLCASSLGAAQETQYFGPGTRLLVL.

This sequence joins TRBV30 and TRBJ2-5; 13 positions agree with TRBD2. The last part of the DNA fits TRBJ2-7 better; the J call may be wrong. The length of the CDR3 is 14 residues. Germline CDR1 is GTSNPN and CDR2 is SVGIG (reference sequence). CDR3 DNA sequence: TGTGCCTGGAGGGGACTAGCGGGGACCTACGAGCAGTACTTC. This codes for CAWRGLAGTYEQYF.

The rearrangement uses TRBV27 and TRBJ1-4, with unresolved D. The CDR3 contains 15 residues. Germline CDR1 MNHEY, CDR2 SMNVEV (reference sequence). Trimming removed 6 bases at V and 2 bases at J, with 13 bases between. CDR3 DNA: TGTGCCAGCAGCCGAAGAGGGAGCACTAATGAAAAACTGTTTTTT. Translating it yields CASSRRGSTNEKLFF.

The chain employs TRBV7-9 and TRBJ1-1; maybe TRBD1 (6 bases). CDR1 and CDR2 from the germline V gene are SEHNR and FQNEAQ (reference sequence). This CDR3 has 12 residues. V lost 9 bases to trimming and J lost 5 bases, with 13 bases between them. The DNA for the CDR3 is TGTGCCAGTTGGGGGCAGGGGACTGAAGCTTTCTTT. Encoded protein: CASWGQGTEAFF.

This sequence joins TRBV5-4 and TRBJ2-2, with unresolved D. CDR1 and CDR2 (germline): SGHNT, YYREEE (reference sequence). V was cut by 4 bases and J by 1 base, with 8 bases left in between. CDR3 size: 14 residues. CDR3 sequence: CASSLGRNTGELFF. The CDR3 nucleotides are TGTGCCAGCAGCCTAGGTAGGAACACCGGGGAGCTGTTTTTT.

The chain couples TRBV4-3 to TRBJ1-1, with D possibly TRBD1 on 5 matching bases. Germline CDR1 and CDR2: LGHNA and YSLEER. V lost 2 bases, J lost 12 bases, and 16 bases lay in between. This CDR3 contains 13 residues. The CDR3 here is CASSQLGTPPTFF. DNA for the CDR3: TGCGCCAGCAGCCAACTCGGGACTCCTCCGACTTTCTTT.

The chain recombines TRBV10-3 with TRBJ2-7, with D possibly matching TRBD1 (6 bases). CDR3 length: 12 amino acids. Between the trimmed V and J ends, which lost 4 bases and 12 bases, there was a span of 16 bases. CDR1 and CDR2 from the germline V gene are ENHRY and SYGVKD. The CDR3 loop reads CAISGLGGETYF. CDR3 DNA: TGTGCCATCAGTGGCCTAGGGGGAGAGACGTACTTC.

The V call is TRBV19, the J call TRBJ2-7; D remains unclear. V lost 1 base and J 5 bases, leaving 9 bases between the germline ends. The CDR3 spans 13 residues. Looked up from germline, CDR1 is LNHDA and CDR2 is SQIVND (reference sequence). CDR3 sequence reads: CASSIGIRNEQYF. DNA for the CDR3: TGTGCCAGTAGTATAGGTATTAGAAACGAGCAGTACTTC.